The clone carrying this TCR beta chain occurred many times. The antigen is unknown. Amplification of TCR beta CDR3 regions was performed using RNA transcripts as template. HTBI primers were used for first-round RT-PCR of the TCR CDR3. TCRdb fed the multiplex PCR reads into MiXCR, producing one record per CDR3 protein. The sample carries roughly 710,000 distinct CDR3 sequences, just over 35% recorded once. Exclusion of a patient resulted from uncontrolled infection, other autoimmune disease, pregnancy or lactation. From more than 9.5 ml of fresh peripheral blood, PBMCs were isolated. The CDR3 spans 14 residues. The germline gives CDR1 SGHRS, CDR2 YFSETQ. Germline trimming cut 4 bases from V and 7 bases from J; bases unmatched to any gene: 5. This specimen belongs to a study of T cells in Graves' hyperthyroidism and ophthalmopathy. Study summary: Pretreatment peripheral blood was obtained at initial diagnosis. Findings and caveats of the study: The model's output predicted ophthalmopathy at a median of 6.5 months prior to onset.

The chain is built from TRBV5-1 and TRBJ1-6, with 7 bases matching TRBD1. The clonotype originates from a woman between 35 and 50 years old with Graves' hyperthyroidism. The sequenced material came from blood. The CDR3: CASSEQGLNSPLHF. The CDR3 coding sequence is TGCGCCAGCAGCGAACAGGGGCTCAATTCACCCCTCCACTTT. Full variable domain (missing parts from reference TRBV5-1 and TRBJ1-6): KAGVTQTPRYLIKTRGQQVTLSCSPISGHRSVSWYQQTPGQGLQFLFEYFSETQRNKGNFPGRFSGRQFSNSRSEMNVSTLELGDSALYLCASSEQGLNSPLHFGNGTRLTVT.